The 32 T cell receptor beta chains given below trace back to one sample, sequenced in a study of blood T cell repertoires in COVID-19. Assay: immunoSEQ multiplex PCR; the TCRdb copy retains only in-frame clones and omits some. The repertoire consists of over 450,000 clones, with about 89% occurring once and the leading ten covering less than 9.5%. Input material: peripheral blood. The receptors originated from a woman between 45 and 60 years old with COVID-19, enrolled during active disease.

This chain links TRBV9 with TRBJ2-3, with no clear D. Germline-derived CDR1 and CDR2 are SGDLS and YYNGEE. V lost 2 bases, J lost 2 bases, and 6 bases lay in between. The CDR3 loop spans 13 amino acids. The CDR3 sequence: CASSVEATDTQYF. Written as DNA, the CDR3 is TGTGCCAGCAGCGTCGAGGCCACAGATACGCAGTATTTT.

J is TRBJ1-6 and V is TRBV5-7, with D possibly being TRBD1 (5 bases). TRBV5-7 is reported as an ORF; its role is uncertain. Trimming pared 0 bases from V and 3 bases from J, leaving 10 bases between. This CDR3 spans 16 amino acids. CDR3 bases: TGTGCCAGCAGCTTGGGGTCAGGGAACTATAATTCACCCCTCCACTTT. It specifies CASSLGSGNYNSPLHF.

This chain links TRBV10-3 with TRBJ1-5; no clear D gene. The germline V and J ends were trimmed by 4 bases and 0 bases, with 10 bases remaining between them. The CDR3 runs 15 residues. The germline V gene has CDR1 ENHRY and CDR2 SYGVKD. The CDR3 DNA sequence: TGTGCCATCAGTGCTGGGCAGGATAGCAATCAGCCCCAGCATTTT. Translation: CAISAGQDSNQPQHF.

The genes are TRBV5-1 and TRBJ1-5; D possibly corresponds to TRBD1 (6 bases). Germline V lookup: CDR1 SGHRS, CDR2 YFSETQ. The CDR3 has 14 residues. The V end lost 0 bases, the J end lost 6 bases, and 10 bases lay between the germline ends. In DNA form, the CDR3 reads TGCGCCAGCAGCTTGGAAGGGGGGGTTCAGCCCCAGCATTTT. Its protein is CASSLEGGVQPQHF.

The V gene is TRBV12-5, the J gene TRBJ1-1; D might be TRBD1 (6 bases). Germline values: CDR1 LGHNT, CDR2 FRNRAP. The CDR3 has 18 amino acids. V lost 1 base and J 0 bases, leaving 18 bases between the germline ends. CDR3 sequence: CASGLALDSTGMNTEAFF. CDR3 coding DNA: TGTGCTAGTGGTTTGGCATTAGATTCGACAGGCATGAACACTGAAGCTTTCTTT.

The V gene is TRBV2, the J gene TRBJ1-1; 9 nucleotides line up with TRBD1. V gave up 1 base and J gave up 10 bases; unmatched junction bases: 4. Per germline, CDR1 SNHLY and CDR2 FYNNEI. This CDR3 region has 13 residues. The CDR3 spells CASSEEQGAGAFF. CDR3 sequence (DNA): TGTGCCAGCAGTGAAGAACAGGGGGCCGGAGCTTTCTTT.

The V call is TRBV3-1 (or the pseudogene TRBV3-2), the J call TRBJ2-4; a possible D gene is TRBD1 (5 bases). This CDR3 is 15 amino acids long. The V gene's germline CDR1 is LGHDT and CDR2 YNNKEL (reference sequence). Trimming stripped 4 bases from V and 0 bases from J, with 10 bases between. The CDR3 region is CASSRQPLAKNIQYF. CDR3 sequence (DNA): TGTGCCAGCAGCCGACAGCCCCTAGCCAAAAACATTCAGTACTTC.

The chain joins TRBV6-5 to TRBJ1-2; D remains ambiguous. The germline V gene encodes CDR1 MNHEY and CDR2 SVGAGI. The CDR3 is 14 amino acids. Trimming removed 7 bases from V and 5 bases from J, with 17 bases in between. CDR3 loop: CASIRSPGRYGYTF. DNA of the CDR3: TGTGCCAGCATACGATCCCCAGGCCGGTATGGCTACACCTTC.

This chain connects TRBV24-1 to TRBJ1-2; 8 bases match TRBD1. Germline lookup yields CDR1 KGHDR and CDR2 SFDVKD. Unmatched junction bases numbered 5, after V lost 4 bases and J lost 8 bases. The CDR3 has 13 amino acids. The CDR3 loop is CATSDGQGRGYTF. CDR3 nucleotide sequence: TGTGCCACCAGTGACGGACAGGGTCGGGGCTACACCTTC.

This chain joins TRBV5-1 and TRBJ1-1; tentatively, D is TRBD1 (6 bases). This CDR3 contains 16 residues. Trimming removed 0 bases at V and 6 bases at J, with 18 bases between. Germline V lookup: CDR1 SGHRS, CDR2 YFSETQ. CDR3 sequence reads: CASSLAGSGVKAEAFF. CDR3 bases: TGCGCCAGCAGCTTGGCCGGTTCAGGGGTAAAAGCTGAAGCTTTCTTT.

The chain carries TRBV5-4 and TRBJ1-4, with a tentative D call TRBD1 (6 bases). Germline V gene lookup returns CDR1 SGHNT and CDR2 YYREEE (reference sequence). This CDR3 contains 14 residues. The V gene lost 2 bases and the J gene lost 5 bases, with 10 bases spanning the gap. CDR3: CASSFGRGNEKLFF. CDR3 nucleotide sequence: TGTGCCAGCAGCTTTGGCAGGGGCAATGAAAAACTGTTTTTT.

V usage is TRBV6-5 and J usage is TRBJ1-1, with D unresolved. The V and J ends lost 7 bases and 0 bases respectively, with 15 bases between them. Per the germline V gene, CDR1 is MNHEY and CDR2 is SVGAGI. This CDR3 comprises 15 residues. CDR3 in amino acids: CASIHTGLMNTEAFF. In nucleotides, the CDR3 is TGTGCCAGCATTCACACGGGGTTGATGAACACTGAAGCTTTCTTT.

This chain connects TRBV9 to TRBJ1-6; no clear D gene. This CDR3 is built from 14 residues. Trimming shortened V by 0 bases and J by 9 bases, and 10 bases separated the two germline ends. CDR1 and CDR2 (germline): SGDLS, YYNGEE. The chain's CDR3 is CASSVAPAGSPLHF. The CDR3 DNA is TGTGCCAGCAGCGTAGCCCCGGCGGGTTCACCCCTCCACTTT.

CDR3 DNA: TGTGCTCAAAGCGGGGGGCTAAACACTGAAGCTTTCTTT. This gives the protein CAQSGGLNTEAFF. The chain is built from TRBV6-5 and TRBJ1-1; the D gene is possibly TRBD1 (6 bases). The germline V gene encodes CDR1 MNHEY and CDR2 SVGAGI. This CDR3 contains 13 residues.

For the CDR3, the DNA is TGTGCCAGCAGCTGGGGCCGGCAGCTGAACACTGAAGCTTTCTTT. It translates to CASSWGRQLNTEAFF. The rearrangement joins TRBV7-9 to TRBJ1-1; TRBD1 might be the D (5 bases). This CDR3 is built from 15 residues. V lost 4 bases and J 0 bases, leaving 12 bases between the germline ends. The germline V gene encodes CDR1 SEHNR and CDR2 FQNEAQ (reference sequence).

The chain has TRBV5-1 and TRBJ2-3; D is perhaps TRBD2 (6 bases). Germline CDR1 and CDR2: SGHRS and YFSETQ. Trimming removed 1 base at V and 1 base at J, with 10 bases between. The CDR3 has 15 residues. DNA of the CDR3: TGCGCCAGCAGCTTGTCAGCTAGCGGCACAGATACGCAGTATTTT. Amino acid sequence: CASSLSASGTDTQYF.

V and J are TRBV6-5 and TRBJ2-7; 7 nucleotides agree with TRBD2. Germline V gives CDR1 MNHEY, CDR2 SVGAGI. With 10 bases clipped from V and 5 bases from J, the junction kept 17 bases outside the gene matches. The CDR3 covers 15 residues. Written as DNA, the CDR3 is TGTGCCACCCTGTGGGGACCGCAAAGCGGGGACGAGCAGTACTTC. This gives the protein CATLWGPQSGDEQYF.

V is TRBV18 and J is TRBJ2-2; 8 nucleotides align to TRBD1. Germline assignment: CDR1 KGHSH and CDR2 LQKENI. V trimming: 6 bases; J trimming: 1 base; junction bases outside the gene matches: 4. The CDR3 runs 15 residues. CDR3 DNA sequence: TGTGCCAGCTCGCTGGGACAGGTGAACACCGGGGAGCTGTTTTTT. Its translation: CASSLGQVNTGELFF.

This rearrangement joins TRBV7-2 to TRBJ2-7, with D uncertain. This CDR3 comprises 12 residues. Germline CDR1 and CDR2: SGHTA and FQGNSA. Trimming stripped 4 bases from V and 6 bases from J, with 10 bases between. CDR3 sequence reads: CASSSRHSEQYF. The CDR3 DNA reads as TGTGCCAGCAGCTCCCGCCACTCCGAGCAGTACTTC.

The rearrangement uses TRBV7-7 and TRBJ2-7, with D possibly TRBD1 on 5 matching bases. Germline CDR1 reads SSHAT; CDR2 reads FNYEAQ (reference sequence). This CDR3 spans 15 amino acids. Trimming took off 1 base at V and 2 bases at J, with 12 bases between the two ends. This chain's CDR3 is CASSLGNSGTYEQYF. The CDR3 nucleotides read TGTGCCAGCAGCTTAGGAAATTCAGGGACCTACGAGCAGTACTTC.

Only a few counts were recorded for this clone. The chain links TRBV7-9 to TRBJ1-6; possible D gene TRBD1, 5 bases. The CDR3 loop spans 12 amino acids. The V and J ends lost 3 bases and 9 bases respectively, with 6 bases between them. CDR1 and CDR2 (germline): SEHNR, FQNEAQ (reference sequence). The CDR3 is CASSLQGSPLHF. In DNA, the CDR3 is TGTGCCAGCAGCTTGCAGGGTTCACCCCTCCACTTT.

The chain joins TRBV5-6 to TRBJ2-5; D is perhaps TRBD2 (5 bases). V lost 4 bases and J 4 bases, leaving 17 bases between the germline ends. This CDR3 has 15 residues. Germline V gene lookup returns CDR1 SGHDT and CDR2 YYEEEE. The CDR3 here is CASSGKGGLGETQYF. The DNA for the CDR3 is TGTGCCAGCAGCGGGAAAGGAGGTCTCGGAGAGACCCAGTACTTC.

CDR3: CASSPWAGGGYGYTF. The DNA of the CDR3 is TGTGCCAGCAGCCCCTGGGCAGGGGGCGGTTATGGCTACACCTTC. This sequence joins TRBV7-6 and TRBJ1-2; 8 bases line up with TRBD1. Losses at the gene ends were 5 bases for V and 5 bases for J; bases not matched to a gene: 10. Per germline, CDR1 SGHVS and CDR2 FNYEAQ. This CDR3 is 15 amino acids long. The full variable domain, its missing parts supplied by reference TRBV7-6 and TRBJ1-2, is GAGVSQSPRYKVTKRGQDVALRCDPISGHVSLYWYRQALGQGPEFLTYFNYEAQQDKSGLPNDRFSAERPEGSISTLTIQRTEQRDSAMYRCASSPWAGGGYGYTFGSGTRLTVV.

V is TRBV2 and J is TRBJ2-7; D is unclear. CDR1 is SNHLY and CDR2 is FYNNEI in the germline V gene. The CDR3 extends over 14 amino acids. V was clipped by 8 bases and J by 0 bases, with 14 bases between them. This CDR3 reads CASLSHVVSYEQYF. CDR3 DNA sequence: TGTGCCAGCCTGAGTCACGTAGTCTCCTACGAGCAGTACTTC.

This clone was observed a handful of times. The rearrangement uses TRBV18 and TRBJ2-7; TRBD1 matches at 8 bases. V shed 8 bases and J 5 bases; nucleotides not matched to a gene: 11. Germline CDR1 reads KGHSH; CDR2 reads LQKENI. This CDR3 comprises 14 residues. DNA for the CDR3: TGTGCCAGCGCTCGACAGGGGTGGAGGGACGAGCAGTACTTC. Its protein product is CASARQGWRDEQYF.

The V and J genes are TRBV3-1 (or the pseudogene TRBV3-2) and TRBJ1-3; D may be TRBD1 (6 bases). V gave up 6 bases and J gave up 3 bases, with 12 bases separating them. The CDR3 is 14 amino acids. Germline-derived CDR1 and CDR2 are LGHDT and YNNKEL (reference sequence). This CDR3 is CASSQTRGGNTIYF. In DNA form, the CDR3 reads TGTGCCAGCAGTCAGACCAGGGGTGGAAACACCATATATTTT.

This clone appeared a single time. V usage is TRBV3-1 (or the pseudogene TRBV3-2) and J usage is TRBJ2-2, with 11 bases fitting TRBD2. CDR3 length: 16 amino acids. With 5 bases clipped from V and 1 base from J, the junction kept 3 bases outside the gene matches. CDR1 is LGHDT, CDR2 YNNKEL, per germline (reference sequence). The CDR3 coding sequence is TGTGCCAGCAGCGTACTAGCGGGGGAGAACACCGGGGAGCTGTTTTTT. It specifies CASSVLAGENTGELFF.

The chain is built from TRBV20-1 and TRBJ2-1; 7 nucleotides align to TRBD1. The CDR3 runs to 10 residues. The germline CDR1 and CDR2 sequences are DFQATT and SNEGSKA (reference sequence). V lost 5 bases and J lost 12; bases outside the gene matches: 4. The CDR3 coding sequence is TGCAGTGCTCGCCGGGACAGGCAGTTCTTC. Translated: CSARRDRQFF.

The rearrangement joins TRBV6-6 to TRBJ1-2, with D perhaps matching TRBD1 (5 bases). The CDR3 has 14 amino acids. Per germline, CDR1 MNHNY and CDR2 SVGAGI (reference sequence). Trimming left V 3 bases short and J 8 bases short, with 16 bases between. CDR3 loop: CASSYPREGRGYTF. The CDR3 coding sequence is TGTGCCAGCAGTTATCCCAGGGAAGGGCGAGGCTACACCTTC.

This clone was observed once. The chain carries TRBV4-1 and TRBJ2-3; 9 bases are shared with TRBD1. This CDR3 region has 16 residues. Trimming at V came to 4 bases and at J to 3 bases, leaving 8 bases not matched to a gene. CDR1 MGHRA and CDR2 YSYEKL come from the germline V gene. The CDR3 DNA reads as TGCGCCAGCAGCCCGCTCGGGGGACAGGGAACAGATACGCAGTATTTT. This gives the protein CASSPLGGQGTDTQYF.

The rearrangement uses TRBV6-1 and TRBJ1-2; no definite D call. Germline CDR1 is MNHNS and CDR2 is SASEGT. V was pared by 0 bases and J by 8 bases, with 10 bases between. The CDR3 is made up of 13 amino acids. CDR3 amino acids: CASSEAGGGGYTF. The CDR3 nucleotides read TGTGCCAGCAGTGAAGCAGGCGGAGGCGGCTACACCTTC.

This clone appeared once. V usage is TRBV9 and J usage is TRBJ1-1, with 8 bases identical to TRBD1. This CDR3 is 17 amino acids long. With V trimmed by 0 bases and J by 8 bases, 15 bases remained unmatched. CDR1 and CDR2 (germline): SGDLS, YYNGEE. The CDR3 sequence is CASSVAGQVEMGEEAFF. In DNA, the CDR3 is TGTGCCAGCAGCGTAGCGGGACAGGTGGAGATGGGGGAAGAAGCTTTCTTT.